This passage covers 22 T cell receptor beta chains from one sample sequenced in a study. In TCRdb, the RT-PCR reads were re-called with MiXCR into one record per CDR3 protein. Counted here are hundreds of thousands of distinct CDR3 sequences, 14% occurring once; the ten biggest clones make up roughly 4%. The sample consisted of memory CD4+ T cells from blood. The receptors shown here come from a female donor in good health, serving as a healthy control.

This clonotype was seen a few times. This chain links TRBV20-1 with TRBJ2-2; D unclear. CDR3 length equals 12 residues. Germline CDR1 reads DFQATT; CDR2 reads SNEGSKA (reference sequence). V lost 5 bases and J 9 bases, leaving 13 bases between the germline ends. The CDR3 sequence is CSALDEARELFF. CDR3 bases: TGCAGTGCTTTGGACGAGGCCAGGGAGCTGTTTTTT.

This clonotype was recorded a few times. The CDR3 protein is CSVEGPGGFTEAFF. The CDR3 bases are TGCAGCGTTGAAGGCCCCGGAGGGTTCACTGAAGCTTTCTTT. The chain is built from TRBV29-1 and TRBJ1-1, with D hard to call. In germline, CDR1 is SQVTM, CDR2 ANQGSEA. Trimming cost V 1 base and J 4 bases, with 13 bases left between them. This CDR3 has 14 residues.

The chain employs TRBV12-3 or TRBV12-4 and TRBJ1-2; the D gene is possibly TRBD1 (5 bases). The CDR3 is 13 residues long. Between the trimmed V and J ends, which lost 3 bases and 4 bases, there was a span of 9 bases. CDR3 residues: CASSFDSLYGYTF. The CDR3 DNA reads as TGTGCCAGCAGTTTTGACAGTCTCTATGGCTACACCTTC.

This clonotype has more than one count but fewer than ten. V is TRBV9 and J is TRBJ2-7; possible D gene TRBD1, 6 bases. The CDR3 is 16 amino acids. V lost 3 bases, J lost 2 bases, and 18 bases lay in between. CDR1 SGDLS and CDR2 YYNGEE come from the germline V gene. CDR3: CASSAGDGTSAYEQYF. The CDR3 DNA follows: TGTGCCAGCAGCGCCGGGGACGGGACATCAGCCTACGAGCAGTACTTC.

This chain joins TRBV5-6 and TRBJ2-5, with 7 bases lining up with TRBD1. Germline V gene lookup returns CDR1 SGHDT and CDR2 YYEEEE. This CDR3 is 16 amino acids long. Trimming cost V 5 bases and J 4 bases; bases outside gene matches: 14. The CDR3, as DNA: TGTGCCAGCAGTTTAGACAGGGTCGTGGGCGGAGAGACCCAGTACTTC. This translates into CASSLDRVVGGETQYF.

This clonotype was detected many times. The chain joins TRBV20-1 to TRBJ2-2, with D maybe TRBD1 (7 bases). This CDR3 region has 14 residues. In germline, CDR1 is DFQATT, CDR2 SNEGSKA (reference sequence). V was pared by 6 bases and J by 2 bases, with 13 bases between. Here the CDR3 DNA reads TGCAGTGCCGGGGGACAGTACAACACCGGGGAGCTGTTTTTT. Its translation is CSAGGQYNTGELFF.

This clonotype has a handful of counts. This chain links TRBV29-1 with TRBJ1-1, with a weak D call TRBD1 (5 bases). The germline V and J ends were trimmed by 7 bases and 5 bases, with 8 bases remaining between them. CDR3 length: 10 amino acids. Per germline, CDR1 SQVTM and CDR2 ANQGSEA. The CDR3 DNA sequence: TGCAGCGGGGGGTTTACTGAAGCTTTCTTT. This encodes CSGGFTEAFF.

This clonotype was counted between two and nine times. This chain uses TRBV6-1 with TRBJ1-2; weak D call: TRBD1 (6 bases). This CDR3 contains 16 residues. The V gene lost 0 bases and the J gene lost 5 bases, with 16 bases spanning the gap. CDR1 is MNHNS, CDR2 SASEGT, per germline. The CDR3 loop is CASSEAGGPRIYGYTF. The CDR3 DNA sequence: TGTGCCAGCAGTGAAGCCGGGGGCCCCCGAATTTATGGCTACACCTTC.

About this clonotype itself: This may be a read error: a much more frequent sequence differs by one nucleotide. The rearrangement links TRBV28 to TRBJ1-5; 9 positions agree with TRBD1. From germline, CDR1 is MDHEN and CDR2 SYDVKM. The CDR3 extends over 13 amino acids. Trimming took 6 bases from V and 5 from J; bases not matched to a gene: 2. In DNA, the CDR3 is TGTGCCAGCAGGGGGACAGGGCATCAGCCCCAGCATTTT. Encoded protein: CASRGTGHQPQHF.

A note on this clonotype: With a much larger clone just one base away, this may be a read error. The CDR3 region is CASAPGREETKYF. CDR3 in DNA: TGCGCCAGCGCCCCAGGGAGAGAAGAGACCAAGTACTTC. The chain employs TRBV5-1 and TRBJ2-5; D may match TRBD1 or TRBD2 (5 bases each). The CDR3 is 13 residues long. Germline lookup yields CDR1 SGHRS and CDR2 YFSETQ. The complete variable domain, with remaining parts taken from reference TRBV5-1 and TRBJ2-5, reads KAGVTQTPRYLIKTRGQQVTLSCSPISGHRSVSWYQQTPGQGLQFLFEYFSETQRNKGNFPGRFSGRQFSNSRSEMNVSTLELGDSALYLCASAPGREETKYFGPGTRLLVL.

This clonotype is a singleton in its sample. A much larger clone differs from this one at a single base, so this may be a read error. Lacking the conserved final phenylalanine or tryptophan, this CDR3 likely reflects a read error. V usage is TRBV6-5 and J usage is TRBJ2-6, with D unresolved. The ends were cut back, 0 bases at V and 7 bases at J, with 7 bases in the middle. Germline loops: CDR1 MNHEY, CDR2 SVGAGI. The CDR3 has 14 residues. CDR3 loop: CASSYSVGANVLTL. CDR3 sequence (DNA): TGTGCCAGCAGTTACTCGGTGGGTGCCAACGTCCTGACTCTC.

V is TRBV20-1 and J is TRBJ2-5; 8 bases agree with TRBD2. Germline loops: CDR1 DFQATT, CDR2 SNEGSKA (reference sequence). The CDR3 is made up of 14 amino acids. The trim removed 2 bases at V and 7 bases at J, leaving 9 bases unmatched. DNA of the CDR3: TGCAGTGCTAGACCCGGGACTAGAGGGGGGACCCAGTACTTC. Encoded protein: CSARPGTRGGTQYF.

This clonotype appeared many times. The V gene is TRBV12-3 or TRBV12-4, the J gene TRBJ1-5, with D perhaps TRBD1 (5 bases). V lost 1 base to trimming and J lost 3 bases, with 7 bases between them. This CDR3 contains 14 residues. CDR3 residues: CASSLGDHNQPQHF. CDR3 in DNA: TGTGCCAGCAGTTTAGGGGACCACAATCAGCCCCAGCATTTT.

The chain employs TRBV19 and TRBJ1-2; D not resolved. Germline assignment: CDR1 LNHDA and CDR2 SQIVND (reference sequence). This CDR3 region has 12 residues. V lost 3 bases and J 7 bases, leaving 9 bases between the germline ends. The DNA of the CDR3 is TGTGCCAGTAGTATCCAATCGATTGGCTACACCTTC. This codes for CASSIQSIGYTF.

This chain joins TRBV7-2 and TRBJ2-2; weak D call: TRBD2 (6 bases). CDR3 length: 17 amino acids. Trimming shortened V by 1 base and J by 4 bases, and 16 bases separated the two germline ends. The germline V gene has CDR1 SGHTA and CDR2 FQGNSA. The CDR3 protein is CASSLVGGTAVTGELFF. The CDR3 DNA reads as TGTGCCAGCAGCTTAGTTGGCGGGACGGCTGTCACCGGGGAGCTGTTTTTT.

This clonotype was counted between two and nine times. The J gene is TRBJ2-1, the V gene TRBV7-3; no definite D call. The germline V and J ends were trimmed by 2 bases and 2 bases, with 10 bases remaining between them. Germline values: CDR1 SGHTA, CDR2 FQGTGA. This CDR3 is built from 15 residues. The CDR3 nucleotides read TGTGCCAGCAGCTTAGCCTTTGGTACCTACAATGAGCAGTTCTTC. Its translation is CASSLAFGTYNEQFF.

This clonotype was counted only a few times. The CDR3 spells CATSKVVGVLLYSNQPQHF. Here the CDR3 DNA reads TGTGCCACCAGCAAGGTAGTCGGGGTCCTACTCTATAGCAATCAGCCCCAGCATTTT. The J gene is TRBJ1-5, the V gene TRBV15, with D hard to call. Between the trimmed V and J ends, which lost 4 bases and 0 bases, there was a span of 22 bases. The CDR3 spans 19 residues. The germline V gene has CDR1 LNHNV and CDR2 YYDKDF (reference sequence).

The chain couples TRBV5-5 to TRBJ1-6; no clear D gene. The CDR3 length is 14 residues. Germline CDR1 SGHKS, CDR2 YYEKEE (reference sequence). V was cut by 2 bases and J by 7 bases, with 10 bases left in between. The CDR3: CASSFTAENSPLHF. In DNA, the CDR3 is TGTGCCAGCAGCTTCACGGCAGAGAATTCACCCCTCCACTTT.

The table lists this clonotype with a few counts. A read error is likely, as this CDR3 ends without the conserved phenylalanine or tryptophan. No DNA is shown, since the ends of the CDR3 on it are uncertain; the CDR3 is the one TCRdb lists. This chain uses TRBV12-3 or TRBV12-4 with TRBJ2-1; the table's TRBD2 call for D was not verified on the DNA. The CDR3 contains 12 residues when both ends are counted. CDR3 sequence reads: CASSRGLAGLQL.

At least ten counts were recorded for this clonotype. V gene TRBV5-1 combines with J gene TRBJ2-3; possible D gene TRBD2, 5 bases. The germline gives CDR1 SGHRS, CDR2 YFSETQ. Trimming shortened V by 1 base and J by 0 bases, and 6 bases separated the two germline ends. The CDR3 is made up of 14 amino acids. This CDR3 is CASSLTSSTDTQYF. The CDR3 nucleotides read TGCGCCAGCAGCTTGACTAGTAGCACAGATACGCAGTATTTT.

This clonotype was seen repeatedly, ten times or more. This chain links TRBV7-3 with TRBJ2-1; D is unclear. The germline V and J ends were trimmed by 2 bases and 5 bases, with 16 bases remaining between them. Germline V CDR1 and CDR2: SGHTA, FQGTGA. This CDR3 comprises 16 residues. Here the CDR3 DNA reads TGTGCCAGCAGCTTACAAGGGCGCGGCAGCCACAATGAGCAGTTCTTC. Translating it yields CASSLQGRGSHNEQFF.

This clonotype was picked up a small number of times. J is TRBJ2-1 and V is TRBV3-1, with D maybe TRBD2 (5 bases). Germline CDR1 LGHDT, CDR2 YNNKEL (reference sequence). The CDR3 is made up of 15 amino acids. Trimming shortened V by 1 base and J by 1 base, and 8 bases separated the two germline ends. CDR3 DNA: TGTGCCAGCAGCCAAGGAGCGGTTTCCTACAATGAGCAGTTCTTC. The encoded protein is CASSQGAVSYNEQFF.